What follows is one TCR beta chain and its context. Compared with the rest of its sample, this clonotype is medium-sized (0.01 to 0.1%). Its antigen is currently not known. Base qualities are not at hand, and no much larger clone is one base apart. This specimen comes from a study of immune aging and cytomegalovirus after organ transplant (dated by TCRdb to about 2021). In the study overall: Every transplant recipient was given three-drug immunosuppression consisting of prednisone, tacrolimus, and mycophenolate. Overall study outcomes, separate from this receptor: Because CD57 was not measured in the sequencing data, a conservative gene-based aging definition was used instead. TEMRA cells made up a larger share of large clones, and the seven largest clones (1904 cells) gained aged and TEMRA cells while losing TCM cells. Following viremia, aged-phenotype cells rose post-transplant in clones of any size, with the rise occurring earlier in large clones (days 200-264) than in small clones.

Library creation used single-cell sequencing. This sample was sequenced with an Illumina NovaSeq 6000. For cell capture and library preparation, the team used the BD Rhapsody Targeted mRNA and AbSeq Reagent Kit in a microwell format. The libraries included TCR, sample tags, AbSeq, and targeted mRNA drawn from the Human T-Cell Expression Panel together with custom TOX and TOX2 primers. Sequencing of the libraries was performed on an Illumina NovaSeq. Under the source paper's analysis protocol: The analysis covered 10468 cells in total, of which 7076 were CD8 T cells and 4494 were CD8 T cells with an identifiable TCR CDR3. Raw data were processed with the BD Rhapsody Targeted Analysis Pipeline with V(D)J processing on the Seven Bridges Genomics platform. SeqGeq 1.6.0 was used for quality control, Sample Tag demultiplexing with Lex-BDSMK, clone identification with VDJ Explorer, and Seurat clustering. Clones comprising <1% of CD8 T cells were considered non-expanded; clones comprising >2.5% of the sample were considered clonal expansions. TCRdb redid the processing of the public reads, applying fastp at Q25 and MiXCR, and retained in-frame beta chains. A single entry per CDR3 protein holds the most common genes and DNA from its merged rows. The V and J calls reflect TCRdb's pipeline rather than the authors' work. The sample table records about 21,000 distinct CDR3 sequences; about a third of these occur just once. Less than 30% of the sample is taken by the ten largest.

This specimen's time point label, interpreted: five sample-tagged time points from pre-transplant (day -1) to day 368 post-transplant, pooled. Thawed PBMC were stimulated for roughly twelve hours with a CMV IE-1 overlapping peptide library without transport inhibitors. Thawed cells were rested overnight and then stimulated in R10 medium with CD28/CD49d costimulation. The IE-1 peptide library was made up of 15-amino-acid peptides, each overlapping by 11 amino acids. Each time point was barcoded using BD Single-Cell Multiplexing Kit Sample Tags, after which the barcoded samples were pooled and stained with oligo-conjugated anti-CD45RA plus sorting antibodies. A BD FACSAria III was used to sort CMV-responsive CD8+CD137+ and CD4+CD154+ T cells at 4-way purity. Blood was drawn into EDTA vacutainers and was processed by Ficoll gradient within 1-24 hours. The clonotype was recovered from a female donor who had a heart transplant and CMV viremia. Sequences were derived from CMV peptide-activated CD4+ and CD8+ T cells sorted from blood, sampled at five time points, pooled. This specimen's cell subset or site label, interpreted: sorted CD8+CD137+ and CD4+CD154+ T cells after about 11 h CMV IE-1 peptide stimulation.

CDR3 loop: CSSLPTGSTEAFF. The bases are TGCAGCTCCCTTCCGACAGGGAGCACTGAAGCTTTCTTT. This sequence uses TRBV29-1 and TRBJ1-1; 7 middle bases align to TRBD1. Ends trimmed: V by 8 bases, J by 4 bases; bases unmatched to a gene: 10. The CDR3 holds 13 amino acids from the cysteine to the phenylalanine. Of all the DNA, just the CDR3 is kept, 39 bases in frame from base 1. From the germline V gene, CDR1 is SQVTM and CDR2 is ANQGSEA.